One TCR beta chain is described in this entry. The assay was immunoSEQ multiplex PCR, and TCRdb's table has in-frame clones only and misses some. The sample carries approximately 300,000 clones, 80% to 95% recorded once. This record comes from a study of blood T cell repertoires in COVID-19. Looking at the study overall: Acute-phase and convalescent COVID-19 samples originated in the United States, Italy and Spain.

J was trimmed by 7 bases and V by 7 bases; bases with no gene match: 13. From germline, CDR1 is LNHDA and CDR2 SQIVND (reference sequence). The CDR3 has 15 amino acids. Seattle patients were enrolled while actively infected and followed longitudinally. Sequencing was performed on peripheral blood. The TCR originated in a woman in her thirties with COVID-19, enrolled during active disease. This chain connects TRBV19 to TRBJ2-1; TRBD2 aligns across 7 bases. CDR3 sequence reads: CASIKGRAAGNEQFF. DNA for the CDR3: TGTGCCAGTATAAAGGGGAGGGCCGCGGGAAATGAGCAGTTCTTC.